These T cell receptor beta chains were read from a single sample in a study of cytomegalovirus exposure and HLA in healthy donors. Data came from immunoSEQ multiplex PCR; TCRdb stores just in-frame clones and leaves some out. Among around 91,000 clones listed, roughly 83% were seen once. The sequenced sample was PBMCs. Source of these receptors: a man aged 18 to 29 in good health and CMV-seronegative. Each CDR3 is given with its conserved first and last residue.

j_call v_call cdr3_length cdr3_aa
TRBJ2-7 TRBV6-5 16 CASSYSRRLPPYEQYF
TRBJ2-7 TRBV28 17 CASSLGTRTVRSYEQYF
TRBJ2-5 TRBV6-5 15 CASSYALAGRETQYF
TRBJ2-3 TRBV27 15 CASSLRGRGADTQYF
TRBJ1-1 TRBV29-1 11 CSGLTGAGAFF
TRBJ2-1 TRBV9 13 CASSGGSLVEQFF
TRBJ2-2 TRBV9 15 CASSVRGGYTGELFF
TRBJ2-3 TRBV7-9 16 CASSSQGGLWGDTQYF
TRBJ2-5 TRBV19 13 CASSRQVGETQYF
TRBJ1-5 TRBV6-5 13 CASSPGGNQPQHF
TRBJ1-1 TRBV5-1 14 CASSLGGGNTEAFF
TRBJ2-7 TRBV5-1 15 CASSRNPGLVYEQYF
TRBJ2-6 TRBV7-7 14 CATPSGSGANVLTF
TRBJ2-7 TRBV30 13 CAWRLGGGHEQYF
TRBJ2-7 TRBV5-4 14 CASSSGGYSYEQYF
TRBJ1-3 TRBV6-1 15 CASSVESRIGNTIYF